One sample yielded the 9 T cell receptor beta chains listed below, sequenced in a study of blood T cell repertoires in COVID-19. The repertoire was sequenced with immunoSEQ multiplex PCR; TCRdb's copy has only in-frame clones and lacks some. The sample lists roughly 190,000 clones; 80% to 90% were seen once. The sample was peripheral blood. The receptors come from a woman between 40 and 55 years old with COVID-19, enrolled during active disease.

The chain combines TRBV5-6 with TRBJ2-5; D perhaps matches TRBD2 (6 bases). The length of the CDR3 is 12 residues. CDR1 and CDR2 (germline): SGHDT, YYEEEE. V gave up 4 bases and J gave up 5 bases, with 9 bases separating them. The CDR3 coding sequence is TGTGCCAGCAGCCGTGGGGGGGAGACCCAGTACTTC. Its protein is CASSRGGETQYF.

CDR3 nucleotide sequence: TGTGCCTGGAGTACCGGGTTCGGAAACACCATATATTTT. Its protein is CAWSTGFGNTIYF. The chain is built from TRBV30 and TRBJ1-3; D remains ambiguous. Germline loops: CDR1 GTSNPN, CDR2 SVGIG (reference sequence). This CDR3 is 13 amino acids long. V dropped 2 bases and J dropped 4 bases, with 9 bases sitting between them.

This clone was seen only a few times. The gene calls are TRBV19 and TRBJ2-5, with D maybe TRBD2 (6 bases). Trimming took off 6 bases at V and 7 bases at J, with 24 bases between the two ends. The germline CDR1 and CDR2 sequences are LNHDA and SQIVND (reference sequence). The CDR3 consists of 16 residues. For the CDR3, the DNA is TGTGCCAGTAGCACCCGATCAGACGGGAGCCAGGGGACCCAGTACTTC. Amino acid sequence: CASSTRSDGSQGTQYF.

The chain employs TRBV30 and TRBJ2-1, with 7 bases lining up with TRBD2. The CDR3 is made up of 16 amino acids. Per germline, CDR1 GTSNPN and CDR2 SVGIG (reference sequence). J gave up 9 bases and V 0 bases, and 14 bases lay outside the gene matches. The CDR3 loop is CAWSVTSAGVGVEQFF. The CDR3 bases are TGTGCCTGGAGTGTAACCTCTGCGGGAGTGGGTGTTGAGCAGTTCTTC.

This clone was recorded a few times. This rearrangement joins TRBV5-4 to TRBJ1-2; 7 positions agree with TRBD1. V dropped 4 bases and J dropped 3; count of bases not matched to a gene: 6. The CDR3 loop spans 14 amino acids. Germline-derived CDR1 and CDR2 are SGHNT and YYREEE (reference sequence). The CDR3 nucleotides read TGTGCCAGCAGCCTCGACAGGGTAGACTATGGCTACACCTTC. The encoded protein is CASSLDRVDYGYTF.

This chain links TRBV18 with TRBJ2-1; tentative D call: TRBD2 (7 bases). CDR1 and CDR2 (germline): KGHSH, LQKENI. This CDR3 is built from 17 residues. The V end was cut by 2 bases, the J end by 4 bases, with 18 bases between. DNA of the CDR3: TGTGCCAGCTCACCATACCTGACAGGACTAGAGTACAATGAGCAGTTCTTC. Translation gives CASSPYLTGLEYNEQFF. The full variable domain, with the rest looked up from reference TRBV18 and TRBJ2-1, is NAGVMQNPRHLVRRRGQEARLRCSPMKGHSHVYWYRQLPEEGLKFMVYLQKENIIDESGMPKERFSAEFPKEGPSILRIQQVVRGDSAAYFCASSPYLTGLEYNEQFFGPGTRLTVL.

The chain has TRBV11-2 and TRBJ2-7; D unclear. V lost 5 bases and J lost 6, with 11 bases in between. The germline CDR1 and CDR2 sequences are SGHAT and FQNNGV. The CDR3 is 12 amino acids. The DNA of the CDR3 is TGTGCCAGCAGCGCCCCTCGGAGCGAGCAGTACTTC. Its protein product is CASSAPRSEQYF.

The chain joins TRBV19 to TRBJ2-1, with 8 positions matching TRBD2. The CDR3 loop spans 15 amino acids. J gave up 6 bases and V 4 bases, and 8 bases lay outside the gene matches. Germline V gene data show CDR1 as LNHDA and CDR2 as SQIVND (reference sequence). DNA for the CDR3: TGTGCCAGTAGTAGGAGCGGGGGAGTAGGCAATGAGCAGTTCTTC. This codes for CASSRSGGVGNEQFF.

This clone was recorded only once. The chain joins TRBV4-2 to TRBJ2-1; 7 nucleotides agree with TRBD1. The germline V gene encodes CDR1 LGHNA and CDR2 YNFKEQ. This CDR3 spans 16 amino acids. Trimming at V came to 4 bases and at J to 1 base, leaving 7 bases not matched to a gene. CDR3 sequence (DNA): TGTGCCAGCAGCCCGAAAACAGGGGCTTCCTACAATGAGCAGTTCTTC. This sequence encodes CASSPKTGASYNEQFF.